This T cell receptor (beta chain) came from a study of CD8+CD57+ T cells in acquired aplastic anemia. Patients selected for sequencing had displayed CD8+CD57+ cell expansion by flow cytometry. The enrolled patients all had severe acquired aplastic anemia. The study sampled blood from patients who had received no therapy. With 2 bases removed from V and 8 bases from J, the gap between germline ends came to 14 bases. This CDR3 comprises 14 residues. Germline V lookup: CDR1 SGHKS, CDR2 YYEKEE (reference sequence). This clonotype was detected ten times or more. Its antigen remains unidentified. Points from the study as a whole: Overlap between patients and controls comprised 25 to 30 CD8+ CDR3 sequences.

The TCR beta profiling, which covered VDJ combination and CDR3 sequence, was carried out using genomic DNA as the template. TCRdb reprocessed the reads with MiXCR, giving one entry per CDR3 protein. The sample consists of more than 150,000 distinct CDR3 sequences, around half of them appearing once. This rearrangement joins TRBV5-5 to TRBJ2-1; tentative D call: TRBD2 (6 bases). Sequences were obtained from sorted CD4+, CD8+, or CD8+CD57+ T cells (not recorded which) from PBMCs. The sequence derives from a human donor with aplastic anemia. The CDR3 sequence: CASSFVAARDEQFF. CDR3 coding DNA: TGTGCCAGCAGCTTTGTAGCGGCAAGGGATGAGCAGTTCTTC.